This T cell receptor beta chain appears in the sequencing data of a study of blood T cell repertoires in COVID-19. Original processing notes: Amplified reference gene primers provided the basis for estimating nucleated cell counts. TCRdb's copy holds only in-frame clones and misses some; the assay was immunoSEQ multiplex PCR. The DNA was the basis for D and trimming; V, J and clone size are from that table. The sample lists roughly 140,000 clones; about four fifths were seen once. The clonotype comes from a man between 65 and 79 years old with acute or convalescent COVID-19. The sequenced sample was peripheral blood.

This CDR3 reads CASSIAGGPQHF. CDR3 nucleotides: TGTGCCAGCAGCATCGCAGGTGGGCCCCAGCATTTT. V is TRBV13 and J is TRBJ1-5; no firm D call. Deletions cut 5 bases from V and 9 bases from J, with 11 bases between. CDR3 length: 12 residues. The germline CDR1 and CDR2 sequences are PRHDT and FYEKMQ (reference sequence).